Listed below are T cell receptor beta chains from one sample, sequenced in a study of tumor-infiltrating lymphocytes in primary liver carcinoma. TCRdb reprocessed the multiplex PCR reads with MiXCR, giving one entry per CDR3 protein. Here the sample spans fewer than 350,000 distinct CDR3 sequences, less than 70% being singletons. The sample was peripheral blood. These receptors were obtained from a man in his forties or fifties with primary liver carcinoma and hepatitis B virus infection. Both conserved end residues are part of each CDR3. The order of the fields is J gene, clone size, D gene, V gene, CDR3 DNA, CDR3 protein. The D gene is left open where the match is weak. A row's size may be missing; if present it is once, few, many or a size class.

TRBJ2-1	-	-	TRBV6-6	TGTGCCGCCATGACCGGCCATGGTGGGCATGAGCAGTTCTTC	CAAMTGHGGHEQFF
TRBJ2-7	many	TRBD1	TRBV6-2/TRBV6-3	TGTGCCAGCCGGGACAGGGTCACCAACGAGCAGTACTTC	CASRDRVTNEQYF
TRBJ2-1	few	TRBD2	TRBV6-1	TGTGCCAGCCGGGAGGGCAACTACAATGAGCAGTTCTTC	CASREGNYNEQFF
TRBJ2-2	many	-	TRBV6-5	TGTGCCAGCAGCCCGGTTCCCACCGGGGAGCTGTTTTTT	CASSPVPTGELFF
TRBJ2-3	-	-	TRBV6-1	TGTGCCAGCAAGAGAGTAGCGGACACAGATACGCGGTATTTT	CASKRVADTDTRYF
TRBJ2-3	-	TRBD2	TRBV5-4	TGTGTCAGCAGCCTGGGACTAGCGGGAGAGATTTTGGATACGCAGTATTTT	CVSSLGLAGEILDTQYF
TRBJ1-3	-	-	TRBV25-1	TGTGCCAGCAGCGAATTTGGAGTTAACTCTGGAAACACCATATATTTT	CASSEFGVNSGNTIYF
TRBJ2-3	-	-	TRBV12-3/TRBV12-4	TGTGCCAGCAGTTTACCAGCGGGTAGCACAGATACGCAGTATTTT	CASSLPAGSTDTQYF
TRBJ2-5	-	TRBD2	TRBV7-9	TGTGCCAGCAGCTCGACTAGCGGGAGGGCCGGTGAGACCCAGTACTTC	CASSSTSGRAGETQYF
TRBJ2-7	medium-sized	-	TRBV11-2	TGTGCCAGCAGCTTAGATCTCGACGAGCAGTACTTC	CASSLDLDEQYF
TRBJ1-1	-	-	TRBV28	TGTGCCAGCATTAGCACGAACACTGAAGCTTTCTTT	CASISTNTEAFF
TRBJ1-2	few	-	TRBV30	TGTGCCTGGAGACCGGGCCTCAACCCTAACTATGGCTACACCTTC	CAWRPGLNPNYGYTF
TRBJ2-7	-	-	TRBV11-2	TGTGCCAGCAGCTACGGACCTAAGTCTCATGATCAGTACTTC	CASSYGPKSHDQYF
TRBJ2-7	many	-	TRBV10-3	TGTGCCATCGCCGAGGCGACGAACGAGCAGTACTTC	CAIAEATNEQYF
TRBJ2-7	-	-	TRBV6-6	TGTGCCAGCGGTAACTTGACGCCTGGGGAAACCTACGAGCAGTACTTC	CASGNLTPGETYEQYF
TRBJ1-6	few	-	TRBV5-1	TGCGCCAGCAGCTTGGATTCCGGGCAGGTTAATTCACCCCTCCACTTT	CASSLDSGQVNSPLHF
TRBJ2-7	few	TRBD2	TRBV29-1	TGCAGCGTTGAAGGGCGGGAGCCCTACGAGCAGTACTTC	CSVEGREPYEQYF
TRBJ2-7	-	-	TRBV7-9	TGTGCCAGCAGCTTAGTAGCGTGGGGGCTCAACGAGCAGTACTTC	CASSLVAWGLNEQYF
TRBJ2-2	many	-	TRBV6-6	TGTGCCAGCAGTTCCGGGGTTGGGCTCGGGGAGCTGTTTTTT	CASSSGVGLGELFF
TRBJ2-7	-	-	TRBV11-2	TGTGCCAGCAGCCATCTTAGCAGGAGGGCCCGGTACGAGCAGTACTTC	CASSHLSRRARYEQYF
TRBJ1-4	few	TRBD1	TRBV6-6	TGTGCCAGCAGTCGCCAGGGGGCAACTAATGAAAAACTGTTTTTT	CASSRQGATNEKLFF
TRBJ2-5	-	-	TRBV6-5	TGTGCCAGCAGTTACTCGGTTGCGGAGACCCAGTACTTC	CASSYSVAETQYF
TRBJ1-2	-	-	TRBV6-1	TGTGCCAGCAGCCGGGGCCCAGGGGATGGCTACACCTTC	CASSRGPGDGYTF
TRBJ1-1	-	-	TRBV5-1	TGCGCCAGCAGACCCAGGGAGGCCGCAGTGGACACTGAAGCTTTCTTT	CASRPREAAVDTEAFF
TRBJ1-2	few	-	TRBV10-3	TGTGCCACTCACAGGGAGTCATATGGCTACACCTTC	CATHRESYGYTF
TRBJ2-7	many	-	TRBV6-5	TGTGCCAGCAGTATAGGACTCCCGGCCAGCGAGCAGTACTTC	CASSIGLPASEQYF
TRBJ2-1	-	-	TRBV30	TGTGCCTGGAGTGCCATCAATGAGCAGTTCTTC	CAWSAINEQFF
TRBJ2-7	-	-	TRBV10-2	TGCGCCAGCAAGGGGGGGGCCGATCCGACCTACGAGCAGTACTTC	CASKGGADPTYEQYF
TRBJ1-5	-	-	TRBV28	TGTGCCAGCAGACACAACCGGACTAGCAATCAGCCCCAGCATTTT	CASRHNRTSNQPQHF
TRBJ2-3	-	TRBD2	TRBV11-2	TGTGCCAGCAGCACGCAGGCTGGGGGGGAGTATTTT	CASSTQAGGEYF
TRBJ1-1	-	TRBD1	TRBV6-1	TGTGCCAGCAGTCCACAGCAGGGGGGGGATACTGAAACTTTCTTT	CASSPQQGGDTETFF
TRBJ1-1	-	-	TRBV13	TGTGCCAGCAGCTTCCGGGGGGGGGGCACTGAAGCTTTCTTT	CASSFRGGGTEAFF
TRBJ2-7	-	TRBD2	TRBV11-2	TGTGCCAGCAGCCCGAGGCGGGGGTCCTACAAGCAGTACTTT	CASSPRRGSYKQYF
TRBJ2-7	-	TRBD1	TRBV13	TGTGCCAGCAGCTTTGAGACGGGACAGGGCTACGAGCAGTACTTC	CASSFETGQGYEQYF
TRBJ2-1	-	TRBD1	TRBV11-2	TGTGCCAGCAGCGCAACGGGGACAGGGATCTACAATAAGCAGTTCTTC	CASSATGTGIYNKQFF
TRBJ2-3	many	-	TRBV6-6	TGTGCCAGCAGTTACTCAAGCGGAACGTCCCCCGCTAGCACAGATACGCAGTATTTT	CASSYSSGTSPASTDTQYF
TRBJ2-1	-	-	TRBV11-3	TGTGCCAGCAGCTTAGATCCGTGGACTGGTGAGCAGTTCTTC	CASSLDPWTGEQFF
TRBJ1-5	many	TRBD1	TRBV6-2/TRBV6-3	TGTGCCAGCAGTCTTACGACATACCGGGGACAGGATCAGCCCCAGCATTTT	CASSLTTYRGQDQPQHF
TRBJ2-7	-	-	TRBV11-2	TGTGCCAGCATCCGGATAGAAAGCTACGAGCAGTACTTC	CASIRIESYEQYF
TRBJ1-1	-	-	TRBV11-1	TGTGCCAGCAGCCTCGGGGGAACGAGCACTGAAGCTTTCTTC	CASSLGGTSTEAFF
TRBJ2-1	-	TRBD2	TRBV6-6	TGTGCCAGCAGTTACTCGAATGGGCTAGCGGTCTCCTACAATGAGCAGTTCTTC	CASSYSNGLAVSYNEQFF
TRBJ2-7	-	TRBD2	TRBV28	TGTGCCAGCAGCCCTCCACTAGCGGATAACTCCTACGAGCAGTACTTC	CASSPPLADNSYEQYF